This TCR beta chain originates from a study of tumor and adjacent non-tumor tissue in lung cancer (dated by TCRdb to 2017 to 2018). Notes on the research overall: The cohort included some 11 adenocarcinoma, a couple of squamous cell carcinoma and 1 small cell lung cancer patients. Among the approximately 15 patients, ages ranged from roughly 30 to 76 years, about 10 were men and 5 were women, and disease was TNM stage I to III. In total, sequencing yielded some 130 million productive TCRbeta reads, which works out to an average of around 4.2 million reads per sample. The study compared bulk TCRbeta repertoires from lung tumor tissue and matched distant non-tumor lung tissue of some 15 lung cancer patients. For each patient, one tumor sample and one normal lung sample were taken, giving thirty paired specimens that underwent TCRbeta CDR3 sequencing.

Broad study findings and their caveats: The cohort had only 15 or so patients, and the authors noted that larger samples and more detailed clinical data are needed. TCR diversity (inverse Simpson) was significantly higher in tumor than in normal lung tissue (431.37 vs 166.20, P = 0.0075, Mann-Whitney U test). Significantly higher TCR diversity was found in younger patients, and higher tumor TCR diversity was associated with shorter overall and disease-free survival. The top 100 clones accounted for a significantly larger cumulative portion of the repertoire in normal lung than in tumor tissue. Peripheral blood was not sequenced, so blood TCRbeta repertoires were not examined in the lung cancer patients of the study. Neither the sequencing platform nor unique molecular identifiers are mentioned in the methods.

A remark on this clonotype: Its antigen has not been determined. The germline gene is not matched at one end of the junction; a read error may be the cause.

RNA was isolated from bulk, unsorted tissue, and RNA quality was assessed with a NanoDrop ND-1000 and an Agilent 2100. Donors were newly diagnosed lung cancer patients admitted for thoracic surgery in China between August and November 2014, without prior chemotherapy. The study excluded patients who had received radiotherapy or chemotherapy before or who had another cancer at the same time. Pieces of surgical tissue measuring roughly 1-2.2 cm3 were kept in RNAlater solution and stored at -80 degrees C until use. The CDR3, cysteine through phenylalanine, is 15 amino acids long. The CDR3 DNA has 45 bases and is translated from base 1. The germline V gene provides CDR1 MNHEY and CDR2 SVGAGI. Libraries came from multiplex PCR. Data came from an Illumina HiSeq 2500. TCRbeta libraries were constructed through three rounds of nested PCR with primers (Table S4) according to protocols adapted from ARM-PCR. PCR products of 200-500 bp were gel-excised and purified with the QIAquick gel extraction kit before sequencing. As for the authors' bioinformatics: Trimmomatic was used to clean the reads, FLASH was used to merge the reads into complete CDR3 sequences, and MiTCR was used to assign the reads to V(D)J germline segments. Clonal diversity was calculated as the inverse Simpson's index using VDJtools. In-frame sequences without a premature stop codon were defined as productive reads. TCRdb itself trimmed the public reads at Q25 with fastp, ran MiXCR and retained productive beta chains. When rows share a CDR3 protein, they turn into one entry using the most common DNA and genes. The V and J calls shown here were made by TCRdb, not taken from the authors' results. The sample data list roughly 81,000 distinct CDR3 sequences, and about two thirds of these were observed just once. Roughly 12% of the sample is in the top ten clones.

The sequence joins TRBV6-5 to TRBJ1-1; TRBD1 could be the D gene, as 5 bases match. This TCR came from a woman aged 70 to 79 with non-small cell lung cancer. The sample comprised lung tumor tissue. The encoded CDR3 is CSNSSRPPRGTEALF. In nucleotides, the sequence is TGTTCCAACAGCTCCCGGCCCCCGCGGGGGACTGAAGCTCTCTTT.